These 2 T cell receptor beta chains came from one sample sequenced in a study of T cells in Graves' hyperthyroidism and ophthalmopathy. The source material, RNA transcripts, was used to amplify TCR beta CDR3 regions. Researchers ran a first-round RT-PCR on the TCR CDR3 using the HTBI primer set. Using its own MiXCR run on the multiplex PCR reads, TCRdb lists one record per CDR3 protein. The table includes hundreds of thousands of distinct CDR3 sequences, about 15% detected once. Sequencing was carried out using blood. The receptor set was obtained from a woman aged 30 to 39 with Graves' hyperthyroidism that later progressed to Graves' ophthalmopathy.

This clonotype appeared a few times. CDR3 residues: CASSLAGIDTQYF. CDR3 nucleotides: TGTGCCAGCAGCTTAGCGGGAATAGATACGCAGTATTTT. The chain uses TRBV11-3 and TRBJ2-3; D perhaps matches TRBD2 (5 bases). The CDR3 has 13 amino acids. CDR1 and CDR2 from the germline V gene are SGHNT and YENEEA. V dropped 1 base and J dropped 5 bases, with 7 bases sitting between them.

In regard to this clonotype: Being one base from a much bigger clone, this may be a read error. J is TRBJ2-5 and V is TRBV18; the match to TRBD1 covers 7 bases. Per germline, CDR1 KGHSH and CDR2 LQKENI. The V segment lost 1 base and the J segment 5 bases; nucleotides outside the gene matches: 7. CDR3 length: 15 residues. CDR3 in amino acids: CASSPQGATMETQYF. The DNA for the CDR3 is TGTGCCAGCTCACCACAGGGGGCAACTATGGAGACCCAGTACTTC.